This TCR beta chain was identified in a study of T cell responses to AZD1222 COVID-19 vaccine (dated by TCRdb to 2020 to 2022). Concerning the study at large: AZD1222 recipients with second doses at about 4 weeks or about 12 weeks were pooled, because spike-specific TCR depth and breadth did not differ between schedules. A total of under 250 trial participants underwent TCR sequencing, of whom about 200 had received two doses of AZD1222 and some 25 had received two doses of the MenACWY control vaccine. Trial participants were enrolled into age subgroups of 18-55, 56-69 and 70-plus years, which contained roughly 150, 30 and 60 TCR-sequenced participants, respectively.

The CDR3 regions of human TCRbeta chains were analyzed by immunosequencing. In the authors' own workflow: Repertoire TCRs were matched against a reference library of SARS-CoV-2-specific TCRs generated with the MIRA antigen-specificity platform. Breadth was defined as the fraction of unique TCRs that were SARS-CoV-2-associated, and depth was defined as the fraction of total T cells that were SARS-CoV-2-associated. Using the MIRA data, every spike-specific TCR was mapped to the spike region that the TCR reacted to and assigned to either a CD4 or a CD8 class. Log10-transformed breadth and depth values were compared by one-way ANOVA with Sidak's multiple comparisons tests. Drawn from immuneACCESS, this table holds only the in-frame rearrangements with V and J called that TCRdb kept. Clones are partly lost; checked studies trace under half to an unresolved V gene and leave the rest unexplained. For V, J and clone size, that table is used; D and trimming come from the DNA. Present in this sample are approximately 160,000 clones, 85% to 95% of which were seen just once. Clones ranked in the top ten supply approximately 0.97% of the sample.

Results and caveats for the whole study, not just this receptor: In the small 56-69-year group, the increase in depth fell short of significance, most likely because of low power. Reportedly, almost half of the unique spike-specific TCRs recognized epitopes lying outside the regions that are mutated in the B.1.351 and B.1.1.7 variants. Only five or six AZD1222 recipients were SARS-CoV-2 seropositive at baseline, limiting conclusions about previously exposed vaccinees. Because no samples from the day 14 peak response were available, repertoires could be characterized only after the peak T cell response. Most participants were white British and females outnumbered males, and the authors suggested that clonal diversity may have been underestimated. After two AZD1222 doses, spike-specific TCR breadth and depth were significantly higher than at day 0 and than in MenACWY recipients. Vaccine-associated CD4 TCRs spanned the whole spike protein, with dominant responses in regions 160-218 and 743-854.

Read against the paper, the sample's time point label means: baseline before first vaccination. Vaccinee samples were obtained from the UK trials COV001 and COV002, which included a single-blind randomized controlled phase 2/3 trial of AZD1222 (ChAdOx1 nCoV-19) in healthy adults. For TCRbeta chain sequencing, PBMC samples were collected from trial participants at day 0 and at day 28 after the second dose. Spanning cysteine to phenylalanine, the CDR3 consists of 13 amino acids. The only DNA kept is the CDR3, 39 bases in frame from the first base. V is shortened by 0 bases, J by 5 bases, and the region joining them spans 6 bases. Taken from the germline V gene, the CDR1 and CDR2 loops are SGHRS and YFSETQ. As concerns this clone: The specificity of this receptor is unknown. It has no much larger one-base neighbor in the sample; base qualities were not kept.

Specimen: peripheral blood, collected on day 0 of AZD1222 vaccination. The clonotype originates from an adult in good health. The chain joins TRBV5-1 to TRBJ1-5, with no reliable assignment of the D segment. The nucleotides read TGCGCCAGCAGCTTGGATCCCGATCAGCCCCAGCATTTT. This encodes CASSLDPDQPQHF.